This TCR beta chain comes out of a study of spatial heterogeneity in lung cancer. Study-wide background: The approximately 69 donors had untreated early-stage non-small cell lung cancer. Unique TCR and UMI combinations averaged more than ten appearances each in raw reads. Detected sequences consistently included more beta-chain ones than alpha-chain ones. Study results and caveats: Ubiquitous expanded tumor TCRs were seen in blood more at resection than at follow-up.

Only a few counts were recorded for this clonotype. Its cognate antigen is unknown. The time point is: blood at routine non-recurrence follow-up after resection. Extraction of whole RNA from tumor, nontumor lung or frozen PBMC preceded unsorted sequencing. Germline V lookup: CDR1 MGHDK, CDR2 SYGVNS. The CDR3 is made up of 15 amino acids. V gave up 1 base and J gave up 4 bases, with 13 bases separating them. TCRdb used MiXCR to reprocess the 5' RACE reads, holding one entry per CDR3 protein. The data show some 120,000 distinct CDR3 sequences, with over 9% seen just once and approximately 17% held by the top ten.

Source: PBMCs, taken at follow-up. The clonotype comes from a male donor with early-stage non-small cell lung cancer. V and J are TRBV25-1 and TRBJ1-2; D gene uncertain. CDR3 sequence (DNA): TGTGCCAGCAGTGAATTAAGGGCCGGCGGCTATGGCTACACCTTC. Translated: CASSELRAGGYGYTF.